This TCR beta chain was retrieved from a study of long-term antiretroviral therapy in people with HIV. Survey-level resolution applied to immunoSEQ assay v3.0. TCRdb keeps only in-frame clones here, not all; method: immunoSEQ multiplex PCR. The table lists over 20,000 clones, 75% to 90% of them singletons. Study results and caveats: It was observed that HIV repertoires exhibited narrower CDR3 length ranges than controls. ART adherence, viral resistance and therapy changes went undocumented. Transplant-donor-level diversity was not reached after ART, though diversity increased.

As for this clone: The antigen remains unidentified.

The CDR3 spans 14 residues. The V and J ends lost 1 base and 2 bases, in that order; junction bases with no gene match: 2. CDR1 is GTSNPN and CDR2 is SVGIG in the germline V gene (reference sequence). The sample consisted of unsorted PBMCs, taken 0.4 years after starting antiretroviral therapy. The sequence derives from a man between 45 and 60 years old with HIV. The chain has TRBV30 and TRBJ2-7; 10 bases are a match to TRBD1. This chain's CDR3 is CAWSAGTGAYEQYF. In nucleotides, the CDR3 is TGTGCCTGGAGTGCCGGGACAGGGGCCTACGAGCAGTACTTC.